This entry lists 22 T cell receptor beta chains sequenced from one sample in a study of shared clonotypes between healthy human individuals. Clones were sequenced by immunoSEQ multiplex PCR, and TCRdb holds only the in-frame ones, with some missing. The sample includes 2 million to 3 million clones, under 95% of them seen just once. The sample was naive CD4+ T cells from PBMCs. Stated subset: CD45RA+ positively selected. The receptors come from a man between 18 and 35 years old in good health. Some clones in this sample may be carry-over from other donors' samples.

The V call is TRBV5-5, the J call TRBJ2-4; D is uncertain. The CDR3 spans 16 residues. CDR1 is SGHKS and CDR2 is YYEKEE in the germline V gene (reference sequence). V shed 0 bases and J shed 3 bases, with 13 bases lying between them. As DNA, the CDR3 is TGTGCCAGCAGCTTGGGTCTCCCTTATGTCAAAAACATTCAGTACTTC. Translating gives CASSLGLPYVKNIQYF.

The J gene is TRBJ1-6, the V gene TRBV4-1; D is uncertain. The V and J ends lost 4 bases and 5 bases respectively, with 9 bases between them. Germline CDR1 MGHRA, CDR2 YSYEKL. CDR3 length: 14 amino acids. The CDR3 nucleotides read TGCGCCAGCAGCCGGGGTGGAGATAATTCACCCCTCCACTTT. The encoded protein is CASSRGGDNSPLHF.

V is TRBV18 and J is TRBJ1-1, with 8 bases identical to TRBD1. The V segment lost 2 bases and the J segment 0 bases; nucleotides outside the gene matches: 5. The CDR3 runs 16 residues. Germline-derived CDR1 and CDR2 are KGHSH and LQKENI. The CDR3 reads CASSPTGGELNTEAFF. The CDR3 coding sequence is TGTGCCAGCTCACCAACAGGGGGAGAGTTGAACACTGAAGCTTTCTTT.

CDR3: CAISPRGHPVAYEQYF. CDR3 DNA: TGTGCCATCAGTCCCCGGGGGCACCCGGTCGCCTACGAGCAGTACTTC. The chain carries TRBV10-3 and TRBJ2-7, with D tentatively TRBD1 or TRBD2 (6 bases each). Trimming took 5 bases from V and 2 from J, leaving 19 bases between them. CDR1 is ENHRY, CDR2 SYGVKD, per germline. CDR3 length: 16 amino acids.

The chain recombines TRBV7-9 with TRBJ2-3; 13 nucleotides match TRBD2. With V trimmed by 5 bases and J by 8 bases, 13 bases remained unmatched. The CDR3 is 17 amino acids. CDR1 is SEHNR, CDR2 FQNEAQ, per germline (reference sequence). CDR3 coding DNA: TGTGCCAGCAGCATAACTAGCGGGAGGGCTGCATTTGGTACGCAGTATTTT. It codes for CASSITSGRAAFGTQYF. Variable domain in full (rest from reference TRBV7-9 and TRBJ2-3): DTGVSQNPRHKITKRGQNVTFRCDPISEHNRLYWYRQTLGQGPEFLTYFQNEAQLEKSRLLSDRFSAERPKGSFSTLEIQRTEQGDSAMYLCASSITSGRAAFGTQYFGPGTRLTVL.

J is TRBJ1-4 and V is TRBV18; D call uncertain. The CDR3 is 13 residues long. The germline V gene has CDR1 KGHSH and CDR2 LQKENI. V was shortened by 5 bases and J by 0 bases, with 4 bases between the two germline ends. CDR3 DNA: TGTGCCAGCTCAGCCGCAACTAATGAAAAACTGTTTTTT. Its protein is CASSAATNEKLFF.

The table lists this clone with a count of one. The rearrangement joins TRBV6-5 to TRBJ2-1; D may be TRBD1 (6 bases). Germline V gene data show CDR1 as MNHEY and CDR2 as SVGAGI. This CDR3 has 11 residues. Trimming took off 3 bases at V and 15 bases at J, with 12 bases between the two ends. For the CDR3, the DNA is TGTGCCAGCAGTTATAACAGGGTACTGTTCTTC. Translated: CASSYNRVLFF.

The V and J genes are TRBV5-1 and TRBJ1-4; D unresolved. Germline V CDR1 and CDR2: SGHRS, YFSETQ. The CDR3 length is 15 residues. V dropped 4 bases and J dropped 3 bases, with 13 bases sitting between them. The chain's CDR3 is CASSPDGVANEKLFF. The CDR3 nucleotides are TGCGCCAGCAGCCCTGACGGGGTGGCTAATGAAAAACTGTTTTTT.

This clone was picked up one time. This chain links TRBV7-3 with TRBJ1-4, with D unresolved. CDR3 size: 13 residues. Trimming cost V 5 bases and J 5 bases, with 9 bases left between them. Germline V gives CDR1 SGHTA, CDR2 FQGTGA. The CDR3 protein is CASSPSPNEKLFF. The CDR3 nucleotides are TGTGCCAGCAGCCCCAGCCCGAATGAAAAACTGTTTTTT.

This chain joins TRBV10-1 and TRBJ2-3; 10 nucleotides align to TRBD2. The CDR3 runs to 17 residues. The trim removed 4 bases at V and 4 bases at J, leaving 11 bases unmatched. Germline V gives CDR1 WNHNN, CDR2 SYGVQD (reference sequence). CDR3 nucleotides: TGCGCCAGCAGTGGGAGCGGGAGGGCCATTGGCCCAGATACGCAGTATTTT. Encoded protein: CASSGSGRAIGPDTQYF.

The chain joins TRBV29-1 to TRBJ1-4; 7 nucleotides agree with TRBD1. This CDR3 spans 14 amino acids. J gave up 5 bases and V 6 bases, and 9 bases lay outside the gene matches. The germline CDR1 and CDR2 sequences are SQVTM and ANQGSEA. CDR3 residues: CSVWTTGRNEKLFF. CDR3 DNA: TGCAGCGTCTGGACGACAGGGAGGAATGAAAAACTGTTTTTT.

The gene calls are TRBV29-1 and TRBJ2-5; TRBD1 aligns across 7 bases. Per the germline V gene, CDR1 is SQVTM and CDR2 is ANQGSEA. With V trimmed by 5 bases and J by 1 base, 4 bases remained unmatched. This CDR3 has 13 amino acids. CDR3 nucleotide sequence: TGCAGCGTTAAGGGGACAGTCCAAGAGACCCAGTACTTC. Protein: CSVKGTVQETQYF.

The rearrangement links TRBV5-1 to TRBJ1-1; D not certain. This CDR3 has 15 amino acids. Germline V gene lookup returns CDR1 SGHRS and CDR2 YFSETQ. V lost 0 bases, J lost 1 base, and 10 bases lay in between. The CDR3 nucleotides read TGCGCCAGCAGCTTGGTTCCGGAAAAGAACACTGAAGCTTTCTTT. This gives the protein CASSLVPEKNTEAFF.

This clone was detected only once. J is TRBJ2-5 and V is TRBV7-9; no clear D gene. The DNA end favors TRBJ2-7, so the J call may be wrong. This CDR3 contains 12 residues. Germline loops: CDR1 SEHNR, CDR2 FQNEAQ (reference sequence). In DNA, the CDR3 is TGTGCCAGCAGCTTAGTGTCCTACGAGCAGTACTTC. Protein: CASSLVSYEQYF.

The CDR3 nucleotides read TGTGCCAGCAGCCAAAACAGGGGGGGATTTGGTGGCTACACCTTC. Translated, it gives CASSQNRGGFGGYTF. The chain couples TRBV4-2 to TRBJ1-2; TRBD1 matches at 8 bases. CDR1 and CDR2 (germline): LGHNA, YNFKEQ. The CDR3 sequence is 15 residues long. Germline trimming cut 2 bases from V and 7 bases from J; bases unmatched to any gene: 9.

The chain links TRBV7-2 to TRBJ1-5, with D possibly matching TRBD1 (6 bases). This CDR3 comprises 16 residues. Germline assignment: CDR1 SGHTA and CDR2 FQGNSA. V shed 7 bases and J shed 2 bases, with 18 bases lying between them. The CDR3 is CASTTMGGWGNQPQHF. The CDR3 nucleotides read TGTGCCAGCACCACCATGGGGGGCTGGGGCAATCAGCCCCAGCATTTT.

The V gene is TRBV4-1, the J gene TRBJ2-7; 7 bases match TRBD1. The CDR3 consists of 15 residues. V lost 0 bases, J lost 2 bases, and 4 bases stayed unmatched. Germline V gene data show CDR1 as MGHRA and CDR2 as YSYEKL. CDR3 nucleotides: TGCGCCAGCAGCCAAGACAGGGGGTCCCCCTACGAGCAGTACTTC. It is translated as CASSQDRGSPYEQYF.

The DNA of the CDR3 is TGTGCCATCAGTGAACCGCCCGGGACAGGGTACGGGGAGCTGTTTTTT. Protein: CAISEPPGTGYGELFF. This chain connects TRBV10-3 to TRBJ2-2, with 9 bases matching TRBD1. The CDR3 spans 16 residues. The V gene's germline CDR1 is ENHRY and CDR2 SYGVKD. V trimming: 3 bases; J trimming: 7 bases; junction bases outside the gene matches: 9.

This clone was seen a handful of times. The chain recombines TRBV7-9 with TRBJ1-5; D gene unclear. The CDR3 runs 13 residues. The V gene's germline CDR1 is SEHNR and CDR2 FQNEAQ (reference sequence). The V end was cut by 2 bases, the J end by 9 bases, with 11 bases between. CDR3 residues: CASSLRFDGPQHF. The CDR3 DNA reads as TGTGCCAGCAGCTTACGGTTTGACGGGCCCCAGCATTTT.

This chain uses TRBV7-3 with TRBJ1-5, with D perhaps TRBD1 (6 bases). CDR3 size: 13 residues. The germline gives CDR1 SGHTA, CDR2 FQGTGA. The V gene lost 4 bases and the J gene lost 10 bases, with 14 bases spanning the gap. CDR3 sequence: CASSSNRDSPQHF. CDR3 bases: TGTGCCAGCAGCTCAAACAGGGACTCCCCCCAGCATTTT.

This chain links TRBV19 with TRBJ2-4; perhaps TRBD1 as D (6 bases). The CDR3 consists of 16 residues. CDR1 is LNHDA and CDR2 is SQIVND in the germline V gene (reference sequence). Trimming shortened V by 1 base and J by 1 base, and 11 bases separated the two germline ends. The CDR3 is CASSIATRGAKNIQYF. Written as DNA, the CDR3 is TGTGCCAGTAGTATAGCCACTAGGGGGGCCAAAAACATTCAGTACTTC.

This clone was observed a single time. The genes are TRBV29-1 and TRBJ2-6, with D perhaps TRBD1 (5 bases). Per germline, CDR1 SQVTM and CDR2 ANQGSEA. The CDR3 contains 13 residues. The V end lost 4 bases, the J end lost 7 bases, and 11 bases lay between the germline ends. The CDR3 here is CSVVGRGANVLTF. The CDR3 nucleotides read TGCAGCGTTGTGGGTAGGGGTGCCAACGTCCTGACTTTC.